This entry concerns a single T cell receptor (beta chain). Authors' analysis steps: Amplification of reference gene primers provided the estimated nucleated cell counts. TCRdb's copy holds only in-frame clones and misses some; the assay was immunoSEQ multiplex PCR. The DNA gave D and trimming, while V, J and clone size come from that table. The sample includes some 150,000 clones, roughly nine tenths of them seen just once. Germline CDR1 and CDR2: ENHRY and SYGVKD. The CDR3 extends over 15 amino acids. The V and J ends lost 5 bases and 1 base respectively, with 14 bases between them. The record originates from a study of blood T cell repertoires in COVID-19. Study as a whole: T cells, B-cell-depleted T cells, or PBMCs provided the cDNA or gDNA that served as material.

The TCR sequence derives from a woman aged 40 to 49 with acute or convalescent COVID-19. This rearrangement joins TRBV10-3 to TRBJ1-1; tentatively, D is TRBD1 (6 bases). Sequenced: peripheral blood. CDR3 DNA sequence: TGTGCCATCAGTCAACCGGGACAAGAGAACACTGAAGCTTTCTTT. This codes for CAISQPGQENTEAFF.